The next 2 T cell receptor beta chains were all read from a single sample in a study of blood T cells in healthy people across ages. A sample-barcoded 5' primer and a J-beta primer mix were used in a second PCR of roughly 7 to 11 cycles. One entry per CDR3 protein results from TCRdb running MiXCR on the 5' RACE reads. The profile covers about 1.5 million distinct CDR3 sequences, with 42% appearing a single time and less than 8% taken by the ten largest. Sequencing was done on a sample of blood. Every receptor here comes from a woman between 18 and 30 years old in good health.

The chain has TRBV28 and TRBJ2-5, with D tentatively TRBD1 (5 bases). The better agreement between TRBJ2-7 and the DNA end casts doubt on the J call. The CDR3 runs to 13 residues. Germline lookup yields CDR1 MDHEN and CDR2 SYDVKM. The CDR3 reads CASRAPTVYEQYF. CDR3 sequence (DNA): TGTGCCAGCAGGGCTCCGACAGTTTACGAGCAGTACTTC.

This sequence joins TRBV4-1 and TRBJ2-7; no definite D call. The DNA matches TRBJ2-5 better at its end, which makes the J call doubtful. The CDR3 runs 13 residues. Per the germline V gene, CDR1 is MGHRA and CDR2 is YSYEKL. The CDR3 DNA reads TGCGCCAGCAGCTACCCAGCAAGCGAGACCCAGTACTTC. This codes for CASSYPASETQYF.